A selection of T cell receptor beta chains follows, all from one sample in a study of CD8 T cells in ankylosing spondylitis. Using its own MiXCR run on the 5' RACE reads, TCRdb lists one record per CDR3 protein. The repertoire holds 200,000 to 300,000 distinct CDR3 sequences, with 32% as singletons. Sequencing was done on a sample of blood, either unsorted or a sorted T cell fraction (not recorded which). The source of these receptors is a male donor with ankylosing spondylitis or in good health (not recorded which). CDR3s include the opening cysteine and the closing phenylalanine or tryptophan. A D gene is named only where the DNA matches it firmly. Clone size appears in some rows only: once, few, many, or a class for an expanded clone.

cdr3_nt: TGCAGCGTTGAGGGATGGACGGAGAAGACCCAGTACTTC
cdr3_aa: CSVEGWTEKTQYF
v_call: TRBV29-1
d_call: -
cdr3_length: 13
j_call: TRBJ2-5
clone_size: -

cdr3_nt: TGCGCCAGCAGCACCGGGACTAGCGGGGGAAAAGAGACCCAGTACTTC
cdr3_aa: CASSTGTSGGKETQYF
v_call: TRBV5-1
d_call: TRBD2
cdr3_length: 16
j_call: TRBJ2-5
clone_size: -

cdr3_nt: TGTGCCAGCAGCGCCCGAGGGGGTGGGGAGACCCAGTACTTC
cdr3_aa: CASSARGGGETQYF
v_call: TRBV9
d_call: -
cdr3_length: 14
j_call: TRBJ2-5
clone_size: few

cdr3_nt: TGTGCCATCAGTGAACAGGGAACCCAGTACTTC
cdr3_aa: CAISEQGTQYF
v_call: TRBV10-3
d_call: -
cdr3_length: 11
j_call: TRBJ2-5
clone_size: -

cdr3_nt: TGTGCCAGCAGACTCCAAGAGACCCAGTACTTC
cdr3_aa: CASRLQETQYF
v_call: TRBV28
d_call: -
cdr3_length: 11
j_call: TRBJ2-5
clone_size: -

cdr3_nt: TGCAGTGCATCGTCTAGGCCACGCGGTATCCACGAGCAGTACTTC
cdr3_aa: CSASSRPRGIHEQYF
v_call: TRBV20-1
d_call: -
cdr3_length: 15
j_call: TRBJ2-7
clone_size: -

cdr3_nt: TGTGCCAGCAGCCAATGGACAGTTTCCGGGGAGCTGTTTTTT
cdr3_aa: CASSQWTVSGELFF
v_call: TRBV7-2
d_call: -
cdr3_length: 14
j_call: TRBJ2-2
clone_size: -

cdr3_nt: TGTGCCAGCAGCTTAGAGTCCAGGGGGCACGAGCAGTACTTC
cdr3_aa: CASSLESRGHEQYF
v_call: TRBV11-3
d_call: TRBD1
cdr3_length: 14
j_call: TRBJ2-7
clone_size: -

cdr3_nt: TGCAGTGCTACGGGGACTAGCCCTGAAGAGACCCAGTACTTC
cdr3_aa: CSATGTSPEETQYF
v_call: TRBV20-1
d_call: TRBD2
cdr3_length: 14
j_call: TRBJ2-5
clone_size: few

cdr3_nt: TGCAGTGCTACGCACCCTGGCGGACCCGATACGCAGTATTTT
cdr3_aa: CSATHPGGPDTQYF
v_call: TRBV20-1
d_call: -
cdr3_length: 14
j_call: TRBJ2-3
clone_size: once

cdr3_nt: TGTGCCAGCAGTGATGGATACGAGCAGTACTTC
cdr3_aa: CASSDGYEQYF
v_call: TRBV25-1
d_call: -
cdr3_length: 11
j_call: TRBJ2-7
clone_size: few

cdr3_nt: TGCAGTGCTAGATCCCTGAGGACAGGGGGCTACGAGCAGTACTTC
cdr3_aa: CSARSLRTGGYEQYF
v_call: TRBV20-1
d_call: TRBD1
cdr3_length: 15
j_call: TRBJ2-7
clone_size: few

cdr3_nt: TGTGCCAGCAGTGAGATTTCGCGGGGCACCTACAATGAGCAGTTCTTC
cdr3_aa: CASSEISRGTYNEQFF
v_call: TRBV2
d_call: -
cdr3_length: 16
j_call: TRBJ2-1
clone_size: -

cdr3_nt: TGTGCCAGCAGTAAAAGCATGGAGACCCAGTACTTC
cdr3_aa: CASSKSMETQYF
v_call: TRBV2
d_call: -
cdr3_length: 12
j_call: TRBJ2-5
clone_size: -

cdr3_nt: TGTGCCAGCAGTTATGACAGGGGAGGCACCGGGGAGCTGTTTTTT
cdr3_aa: CASSYDRGGTGELFF
v_call: TRBV27
d_call: TRBD1
cdr3_length: 15
j_call: TRBJ2-2
clone_size: few

cdr3_nt: TGTGCCAGCTCACCATTTGGAGAGATCGGGACTGAAGCTTTCTTT
cdr3_aa: CASSPFGEIGTEAFF
v_call: TRBV18
d_call: -
cdr3_length: 15
j_call: TRBJ1-1
clone_size: few

cdr3_nt: TGTGCCAGCAGTCTACTAGCCCCCGCCTACAATGAGCAGTTCTTC
cdr3_aa: CASSLLAPAYNEQFF
v_call: TRBV12-3/TRBV12-4
d_call: -
cdr3_length: 15
j_call: TRBJ2-1
clone_size: -

cdr3_nt: TGTGCCAGCAGCTTGGGTTTAGGAGATAATTCACCCCTCCACTTT
cdr3_aa: CASSLGLGDNSPLHF
v_call: TRBV5-5
d_call: -
cdr3_length: 15
j_call: TRBJ1-6
clone_size: -

cdr3_nt: TGTGCCAGCGGTTACAATGAGCAGTTCTTC
cdr3_aa: CASGYNEQFF
v_call: TRBV27
d_call: -
cdr3_length: 10
j_call: TRBJ2-1
clone_size: few

cdr3_nt: TGCGCCAGCAGCCATGTCCAGGCCCAGAGCTCCTACGAGCAGTACTTC
cdr3_aa: CASSHVQAQSSYEQYF
v_call: TRBV4-1
d_call: -
cdr3_length: 16
j_call: TRBJ2-7
clone_size: few

cdr3_nt: TGCGCCAGCAGTGAGGGAAGACCGACGCAGGGCTACACCTTC
cdr3_aa: CASSEGRPTQGYTF
v_call: TRBV10-2
d_call: -
cdr3_length: 14
j_call: TRBJ1-2
clone_size: -

cdr3_nt: TGCAGTGCTAGAGATGCTCTAGCCGGGACAGAGAATTCACCCCTCCACTTT
cdr3_aa: CSARDALAGTENSPLHF
v_call: TRBV20-1
d_call: TRBD1
cdr3_length: 17
j_call: TRBJ1-6
clone_size: -

cdr3_nt: TGTGCCAGCAGTTTCTGGACAGGGGGCCTGAACACCGGGGAGCTGTTTTTT
cdr3_aa: CASSFWTGGLNTGELFF
v_call: TRBV12-3/TRBV12-4
d_call: TRBD1
cdr3_length: 17
j_call: TRBJ2-2
clone_size: -

cdr3_nt: TGCAGCGTTGAAAGTCTCGGGACAGATAACTACGAGCAGTACTTC
cdr3_aa: CSVESLGTDNYEQYF
v_call: TRBV29-1
d_call: TRBD1
cdr3_length: 15
j_call: TRBJ2-7
clone_size: few

cdr3_nt: TGCAGTGCTCCCCGCACTAGCTCCTACAATGAGCAGTTCTTC
cdr3_aa: CSAPRTSSYNEQFF
v_call: TRBV20-1
d_call: -
cdr3_length: 14
j_call: TRBJ2-1
clone_size: -

cdr3_nt: TGTGCCAGCAGTCCCGGGACAGGGGTGGGCTATGGCTACACCTTC
cdr3_aa: CASSPGTGVGYGYTF
v_call: TRBV12-3/TRBV12-4
d_call: TRBD1
cdr3_length: 15
j_call: TRBJ1-2
clone_size: once

cdr3_nt: TGTGCCAGCAGTCCGGACAGAAACTCTGGAAACACCATATATTTT
cdr3_aa: CASSPDRNSGNTIYF
v_call: TRBV6-1
d_call: -
cdr3_length: 15
j_call: TRBJ1-3
clone_size: few

cdr3_nt: TGCAGCGCCACGACGGACAGGGTGAACCAAGAGACCCAGTACTTC
cdr3_aa: CSATTDRVNQETQYF
v_call: TRBV29-1
d_call: TRBD1
cdr3_length: 15
j_call: TRBJ2-5
clone_size: few

cdr3_nt: TGCAGTGTGAGGGACTATAGCAATCAGCCCCAGCATTTT
cdr3_aa: CSVRDYSNQPQHF
v_call: TRBV20-1
d_call: -
cdr3_length: 13
j_call: TRBJ1-5
clone_size: few

cdr3_nt: TGCAGTGCCATGGCGGGTTCCAACCCCGATGGCTACACCTTC
cdr3_aa: CSAMAGSNPDGYTF
v_call: TRBV20-1
d_call: -
cdr3_length: 14
j_call: TRBJ1-2
clone_size: -

cdr3_nt: TGTGCCAGCAGTTACGGAAAAAACACTGAAGCTTTCTTT
cdr3_aa: CASSYGKNTEAFF
v_call: TRBV6-5
d_call: -
cdr3_length: 13
j_call: TRBJ1-1
clone_size: few

cdr3_nt: TGCGCCACCTCACCGTTGTTTGGGGAGCTGTTTTTT
cdr3_aa: CATSPLFGELFF
v_call: TRBV5-1
d_call: -
cdr3_length: 12
j_call: TRBJ2-2
clone_size: -

cdr3_nt: TGCGCCAGCAGCTTGTTCCCGGGAACAGGGAATGAGCAGTTCTTC
cdr3_aa: CASSLFPGTGNEQFF
v_call: TRBV5-1
d_call: -
cdr3_length: 15
j_call: TRBJ2-1
clone_size: -

cdr3_nt: TGTGCCATCAGCAACGGGACTGACACCCTCTCCTACGAGCAGTACTTC
cdr3_aa: CAISNGTDTLSYEQYF
v_call: TRBV10-3
d_call: -
cdr3_length: 16
j_call: TRBJ2-7
clone_size: -

cdr3_nt: TGTGCCATCAGCACCGGACAGGGAAACACCGGGGAGCTGTTTTTT
cdr3_aa: CAISTGQGNTGELFF
v_call: TRBV10-3
d_call: TRBD1
cdr3_length: 15
j_call: TRBJ2-2
clone_size: -

cdr3_nt: TGTGCCAGCAGCCTCGAGCCTACAGGGGACGGTGAAAAACTGTTTTTT
cdr3_aa: CASSLEPTGDGEKLFF
v_call: TRBV12-3/TRBV12-4
d_call: TRBD1
cdr3_length: 16
j_call: TRBJ1-4
clone_size: -

cdr3_nt: TGTGCCAGCAGTCAGGGAAACTCCTACAATGAGCAGTTCTTC
cdr3_aa: CASSQGNSYNEQFF
v_call: TRBV6-1
d_call: -
cdr3_length: 14
j_call: TRBJ2-1
clone_size: few

cdr3_nt: TGTGCCAGCCAACAACTAGCGGGGGGAGATGAGCAGTTCTTC
cdr3_aa: CASQQLAGGDEQFF
v_call: TRBV12-3/TRBV12-4
d_call: TRBD2
cdr3_length: 14
j_call: TRBJ2-1
clone_size: few

cdr3_nt: TGCAGTGCTCCTACCTGGGCTGAGCAGTTCTTC
cdr3_aa: CSAPTWAEQFF
v_call: TRBV20-1
d_call: -
cdr3_length: 11
j_call: TRBJ2-1
clone_size: few

cdr3_nt: TGCAGTGCTAGAGATCGCGAGGGAAGCATTAGCACAGATACGCAGTATTTT
cdr3_aa: CSARDREGSISTDTQYF
v_call: TRBV20-1
d_call: -
cdr3_length: 17
j_call: TRBJ2-3
clone_size: few

cdr3_nt: TGTGCCAGCACCCCCGGGACTAGCTACGAGCAGTACTTC
cdr3_aa: CASTPGTSYEQYF
v_call: TRBV7-9
d_call: TRBD2
cdr3_length: 13
j_call: TRBJ2-7
clone_size: -

cdr3_nt: TGCAGTGCTAGAGGCACAGGGGAAGTTGGAGGAAACACCATATATTTT
cdr3_aa: CSARGTGEVGGNTIYF
v_call: TRBV20-1
d_call: TRBD1
cdr3_length: 16
j_call: TRBJ1-3
clone_size: -

cdr3_nt: TGCGCCAGCAGCTTGCTGTCGGGGAGAGGGACCGGGGAGCTGTTTTTT
cdr3_aa: CASSLLSGRGTGELFF
v_call: TRBV5-1
d_call: -
cdr3_length: 16
j_call: TRBJ2-2
clone_size: -

cdr3_nt: TGCAGCGTTGAAGGAGGGTCAGCGAGCTCCTACGAGCAGTACTTC
cdr3_aa: CSVEGGSASSYEQYF
v_call: TRBV29-1
d_call: -
cdr3_length: 15
j_call: TRBJ2-7
clone_size: -

cdr3_nt: TGTGCCAGCAGTCAAGACAGAGAACTAGCCAAAAACATTCAGTACTTC
cdr3_aa: CASSQDRELAKNIQYF
v_call: TRBV12-3/TRBV12-4
d_call: -
cdr3_length: 16
j_call: TRBJ2-4
clone_size: few

cdr3_nt: TGTGCCAGCAGTCTGGGCCAGGGGAGCGACCCCCTCCACTTT
cdr3_aa: CASSLGQGSDPLHF
v_call: TRBV6-1
d_call: -
cdr3_length: 14
j_call: TRBJ1-6
clone_size: -

cdr3_nt: TGTGCCAGCAGTTACGTCCCTCGGGATGCGCAGTACTTC
cdr3_aa: CASSYVPRDAQYF
v_call: TRBV6-5
d_call: -
cdr3_length: 13
j_call: TRBJ2-7
clone_size: few

cdr3_nt: TGCGCCAGCAGCTACGACCCTAGCTACAATGAGCAGTTCTTC
cdr3_aa: CASSYDPSYNEQFF
v_call: TRBV5-1
d_call: -
cdr3_length: 14
j_call: TRBJ2-1
clone_size: few

cdr3_nt: TGTGCCAGCAGCGTAGGGAGACAGGTCGGGCAAGAGACCCAGTACTTC
cdr3_aa: CASSVGRQVGQETQYF
v_call: TRBV9
d_call: -
cdr3_length: 16
j_call: TRBJ2-5
clone_size: -

cdr3_nt: TGCGCCAGCAGCTTAGGGGACAGGGATTACAATGAGCAGTTCTTC
cdr3_aa: CASSLGDRDYNEQFF
v_call: TRBV5-1
d_call: TRBD1
cdr3_length: 15
j_call: TRBJ2-1
clone_size: -

cdr3_nt: TGCAGTGCTAGACCGGGACAGGCGTACAATGAGCAGTTCTTC
cdr3_aa: CSARPGQAYNEQFF
v_call: TRBV20-1
d_call: TRBD1
cdr3_length: 14
j_call: TRBJ2-1
clone_size: -

cdr3_nt: TGTGCTAGTGGTCCCCGAGGACACAGCTCTGGAAACACCATATATTTT
cdr3_aa: CASGPRGHSSGNTIYF
v_call: TRBV12-5
d_call: -
cdr3_length: 16
j_call: TRBJ1-3
clone_size: few

cdr3_nt: TGCGCCAGCAGCCAAGACCTTGGAGACAGGACATCCTACGAGCAGTACTTC
cdr3_aa: CASSQDLGDRTSYEQYF
v_call: TRBV4-1
d_call: -
cdr3_length: 17
j_call: TRBJ2-7
clone_size: -